The 8 T cell receptor beta chains below were found in one sample sequenced in a study of regulatory dendritic cells for organ transplantation. Some clones are missing from TCRdb's copy, which holds only in-frame ones; the method was immunoSEQ multiplex PCR. Counted here are 25,000 to 35,000 clones, 75% to 80% occurring once; the ten biggest clones make up around 2.3%. Material for sequencing was memory CD4+ T cells from blood. The sample's subset: CD45RO+ memory T cells. These receptors were collected from a human donor in good health.

The chain recombines TRBV25-1 with TRBJ2-2, with 11 bases aligning to TRBD2. CDR3 length: 14 amino acids. The V gene's germline CDR1 is MGHDK and CDR2 SYGVNS. After removal of 4 bases from V and 5 bases from J, the junction contained 0 bases not matched to a gene. CDR3 nucleotide sequence: TGTGCCAGCAGTGGGACTAGCGGGACCGGGGAGCTGTTTTTT. It is translated as CASSGTSGTGELFF.

CDR3 nucleotide sequence: TGTGCCAGCAGCCTGCGCCGGGACGGCCTAGGGCCCCAGCATTTT. This translates into CASSLRRDGLGPQHF. The J gene is TRBJ1-5, the V gene TRBV7-2; weak D call: TRBD1 (5 bases). The CDR3 length is 15 residues. V shed 5 bases and J shed 9 bases, with 20 bases lying between them. CDR1 is SGHTA, CDR2 FQGNSA, per germline.

This clone was seen a single time. The rearrangement links TRBV10-3 to TRBJ2-5; no definite D call. With 3 bases removed from V and 0 bases from J, the gap between germline ends came to 20 bases. Germline CDR1 reads ENHRY; CDR2 reads SYGVKD. This CDR3 spans 18 amino acids. For the CDR3, the DNA is TGTGCCATCAGTGAATCTAGACCCACTTCCATGTACCAAGAGACCCAGTACTTC. Its translation: CAISESRPTSMYQETQYF.

This clone appeared once. A junction boundary mismatches the germline segment, possibly from a read error. This rearrangement joins TRBV28 to TRBJ2-3; the D is unclear. Germline lookup yields CDR1 MDHEN and CDR2 SYDVKM. This CDR3 has 12 residues. The CDR3 loop is CAGSSSLDTQYF. The DNA for the CDR3 is TGTGCCGGCAGCAGTAGCTTAGATACGCAGTATTTT. The entire variable domain, with the rest obtained from reference TRBV28 and TRBJ2-3, is as follows: DVKVTQSSRYLVKRTGEKVFLECVQDMDHENMFWYRQDPGLGLRLIYFSYDVKMKEKGDIPEGYSVSREKKERFSLILESASTNQTSMYLCAGSSSLDTQYFGPGTRLTVL.

This rearrangement joins TRBV19 to TRBJ1-5, with D uncertain. CDR3 length equals 10 residues. The ends were cut back, 4 bases at V and 7 bases at J, with 2 bases in the middle. Looked up from germline, CDR1 is LNHDA and CDR2 is SQIVND (reference sequence). CDR3 nucleotide sequence: TGTGCCAGTAGTACCCAGCCCCAGCATTTT. It yields the protein CASSTQPQHF. Drawing the rest from reference TRBV19 and TRBJ1-5, the complete variable domain is DGGITQSPKYLFRKEGQNVTLSCEQNLNHDAMYWYRQDPGQGLRLIYYSQIVNDFQKGDIAEGYSVSREKKESFPLTVTSAQKNPTAFYLCASSTQPQHFGDGTRLSIL.

Only a few counts were recorded for this clone. This chain connects TRBV18 to TRBJ1-5, with D unresolved. This CDR3 contains 13 residues. The germline V gene has CDR1 KGHSH and CDR2 LQKENI. V was cut by 7 bases and J by 5 bases, with 12 bases left in between. The CDR3 coding sequence is TGTGCCAGCTTGGAGTCAGTTGATCAGCCCCAGCATTTT. Translated: CASLESVDQPQHF. Full variable domain (rest looked up from reference TRBV18 and TRBJ1-5): NAGVMQNPRHLVRRRGQEARLRCSPMKGHSHVYWYRQLPEEGLKFMVYLQKENIIDESGMPKERFSAEFPKEGPSILRIQQVVRGDSAAYFCASLESVDQPQHFGDGTRLSIL.

The V gene is TRBV28, the J gene TRBJ2-7; 8 nucleotides align to TRBD1. Germline CDR1 is MDHEN and CDR2 is SYDVKM. The CDR3 has 18 residues. Unmatched junction bases numbered 19, after V lost 5 bases and J lost 4 bases. CDR3 nucleotide sequence: TGTGCCAGCAGTAACGCCGGGACAGGACGCCCAAGAAGTTACGAGCAGTACTTC. This gives the protein CASSNAGTGRPRSYEQYF.

The genes are TRBV18 and TRBJ1-5; maybe TRBD1 (5 bases). This CDR3 has 14 amino acids. Trimming left V 3 bases short and J 2 bases short, with 8 bases between. CDR1 and CDR2 from the germline V gene are KGHSH and LQKENI. CDR3: CASSPIQGNQPQHF. CDR3 DNA: TGTGCCAGCTCACCTATACAGGGCAATCAGCCCCAGCATTTT. Together with reference TRBV18 and TRBJ1-5, the CDR3 gives the full variable domain: NAGVMQNPRHLVRRRGQEARLRCSPMKGHSHVYWYRQLPEEGLKFMVYLQKENIIDESGMPKERFSAEFPKEGPSILRIQQVVRGDSAAYFCASSPIQGNQPQHFGDGTRLSIL.